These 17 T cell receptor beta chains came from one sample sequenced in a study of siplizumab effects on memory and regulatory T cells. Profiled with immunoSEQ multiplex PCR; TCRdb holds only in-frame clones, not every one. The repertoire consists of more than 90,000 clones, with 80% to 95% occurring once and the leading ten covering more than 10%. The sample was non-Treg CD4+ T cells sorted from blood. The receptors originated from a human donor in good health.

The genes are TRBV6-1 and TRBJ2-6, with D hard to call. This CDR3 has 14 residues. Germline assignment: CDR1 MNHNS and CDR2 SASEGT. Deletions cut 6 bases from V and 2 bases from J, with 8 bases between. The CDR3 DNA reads TGTGCCAGCAGAATGGGGACTGGGGCCAACGTCCTGACTTTC. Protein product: CASRMGTGANVLTF.

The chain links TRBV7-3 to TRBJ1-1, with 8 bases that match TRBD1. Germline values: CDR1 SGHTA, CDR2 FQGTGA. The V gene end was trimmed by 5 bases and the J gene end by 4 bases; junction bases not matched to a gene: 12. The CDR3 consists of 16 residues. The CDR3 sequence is CASSPTGAVGGTEAFF. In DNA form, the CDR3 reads TGTGCCAGCAGCCCGACAGGGGCGGTGGGGGGCACTGAAGCTTTCTTT.

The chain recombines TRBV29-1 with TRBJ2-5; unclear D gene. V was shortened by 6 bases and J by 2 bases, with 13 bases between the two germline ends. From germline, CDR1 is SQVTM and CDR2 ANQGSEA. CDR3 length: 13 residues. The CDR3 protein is CSVPSPAQETQYF. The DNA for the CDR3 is TGCAGCGTCCCCTCCCCGGCTCAAGAGACCCAGTACTTC.

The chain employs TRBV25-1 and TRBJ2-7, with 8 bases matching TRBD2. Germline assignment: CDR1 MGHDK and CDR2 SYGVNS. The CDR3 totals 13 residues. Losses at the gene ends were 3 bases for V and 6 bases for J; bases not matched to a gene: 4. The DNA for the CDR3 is TGTGCCAGCAGTGATCGGACTAGCCTCGAGCAGTACTTC. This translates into CASSDRTSLEQYF.

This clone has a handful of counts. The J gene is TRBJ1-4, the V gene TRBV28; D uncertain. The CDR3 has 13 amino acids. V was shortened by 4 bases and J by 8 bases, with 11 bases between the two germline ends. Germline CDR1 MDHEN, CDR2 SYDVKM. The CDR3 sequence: CASSYHGQEKLFF. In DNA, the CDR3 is TGTGCCAGCAGTTATCACGGGCAGGAAAAACTGTTTTTT.

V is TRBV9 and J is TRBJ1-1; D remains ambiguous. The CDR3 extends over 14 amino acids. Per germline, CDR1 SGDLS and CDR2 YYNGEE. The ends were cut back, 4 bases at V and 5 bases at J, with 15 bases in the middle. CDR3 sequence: CASSPNTLMTEAFF. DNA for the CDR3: TGTGCCAGCAGCCCAAATACCTTAATGACTGAAGCTTTCTTT.

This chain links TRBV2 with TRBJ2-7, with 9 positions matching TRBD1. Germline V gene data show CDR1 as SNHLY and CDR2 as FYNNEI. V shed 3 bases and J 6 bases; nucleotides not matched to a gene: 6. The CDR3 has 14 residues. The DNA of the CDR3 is TGTGCCAGCAGTGACAAACAGGGGGCCGGCGAGCAGTACTTC. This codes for CASSDKQGAGEQYF.

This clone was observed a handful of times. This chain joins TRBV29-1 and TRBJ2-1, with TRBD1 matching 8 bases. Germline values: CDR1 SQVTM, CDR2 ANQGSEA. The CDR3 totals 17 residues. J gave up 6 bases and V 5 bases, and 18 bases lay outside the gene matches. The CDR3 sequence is CSVLNAQTGDGGNEQFF. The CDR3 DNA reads TGCAGCGTTCTAAATGCACAGACAGGGGATGGGGGCAATGAGCAGTTCTTC.

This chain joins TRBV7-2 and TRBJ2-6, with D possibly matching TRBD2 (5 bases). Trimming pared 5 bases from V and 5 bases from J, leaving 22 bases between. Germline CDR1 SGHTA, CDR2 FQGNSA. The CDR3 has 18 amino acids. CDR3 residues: CASSGERRRQSRANVLTF. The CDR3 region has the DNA TGTGCCAGCAGCGGTGAGCGGAGACGACAAAGTCGGGCCAACGTCCTGACTTTC.

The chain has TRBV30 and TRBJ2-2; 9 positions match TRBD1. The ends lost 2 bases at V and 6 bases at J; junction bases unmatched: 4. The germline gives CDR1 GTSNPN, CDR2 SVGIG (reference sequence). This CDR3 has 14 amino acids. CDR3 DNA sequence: TGTGCCTGGAGTCAACAGGGGGCGCCCGGGGAGCTGTTTTTT. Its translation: CAWSQQGAPGELFF.

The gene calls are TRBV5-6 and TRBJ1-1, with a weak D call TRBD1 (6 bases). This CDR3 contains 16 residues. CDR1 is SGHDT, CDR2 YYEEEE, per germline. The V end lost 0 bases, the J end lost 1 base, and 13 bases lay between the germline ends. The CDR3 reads CASSLEGRGSNTEAFF. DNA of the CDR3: TGTGCCAGCAGCTTGGAGGGCAGGGGTTCGAACACTGAAGCTTTCTTT. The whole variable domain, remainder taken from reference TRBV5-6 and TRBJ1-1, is DAGVTQSPTHLIKTRGQQVTLRCSPKSGHDTVSWYQQALGQGPQFIFQYYEEEERQRGNFPDRFSGHQFPNYSSELNVNALLLGDSALYLCASSLEGRGSNTEAFFGQGTRLTVV.

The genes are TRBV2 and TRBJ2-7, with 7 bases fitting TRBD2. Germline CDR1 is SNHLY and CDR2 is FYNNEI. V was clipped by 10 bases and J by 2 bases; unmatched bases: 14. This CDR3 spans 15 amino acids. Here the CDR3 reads CATSKSGTNTYEQYF. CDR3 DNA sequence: TGTGCCACCTCGAAATCTGGGACTAATACCTACGAGCAGTACTTC.

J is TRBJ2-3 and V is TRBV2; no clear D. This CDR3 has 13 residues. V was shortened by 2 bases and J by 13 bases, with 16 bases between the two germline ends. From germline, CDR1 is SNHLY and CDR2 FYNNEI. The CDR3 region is CASSEIRVYVEYF. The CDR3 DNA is TGTGCCAGCAGTGAAATTCGGGTCTATGTGGAGTATTTT.

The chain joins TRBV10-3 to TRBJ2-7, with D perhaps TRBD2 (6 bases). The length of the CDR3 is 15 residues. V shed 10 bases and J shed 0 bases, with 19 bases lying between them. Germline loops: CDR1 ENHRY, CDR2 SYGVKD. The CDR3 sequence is CATIPGRRSSYEQYF. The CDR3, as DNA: TGTGCCACCATCCCGGGGAGGCGCAGCTCCTACGAGCAGTACTTC.

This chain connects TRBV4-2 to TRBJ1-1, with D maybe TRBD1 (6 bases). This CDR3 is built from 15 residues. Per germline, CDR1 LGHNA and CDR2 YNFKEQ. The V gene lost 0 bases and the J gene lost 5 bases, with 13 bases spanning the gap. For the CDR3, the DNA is TGTGCCAGCAGCCAAGATGTACAGGGCGGAACTGAAGCTTTCTTT. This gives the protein CASSQDVQGGTEAFF.

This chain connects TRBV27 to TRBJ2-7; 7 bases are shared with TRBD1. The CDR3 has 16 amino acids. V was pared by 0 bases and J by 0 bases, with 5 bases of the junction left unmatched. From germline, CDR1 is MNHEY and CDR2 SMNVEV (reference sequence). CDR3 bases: TGTGCCAGCAGTTTATCACAGGGGCTAAACTCCTACGAGCAGTACTTC. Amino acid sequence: CASSLSQGLNSYEQYF.

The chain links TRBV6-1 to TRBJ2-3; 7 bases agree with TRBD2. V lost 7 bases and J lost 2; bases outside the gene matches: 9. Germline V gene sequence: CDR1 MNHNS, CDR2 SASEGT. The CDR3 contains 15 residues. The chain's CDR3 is CASTGGGWFTDTQYF. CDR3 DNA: TGTGCCAGCACGGGAGGCGGGTGGTTCACAGATACGCAGTATTTT.